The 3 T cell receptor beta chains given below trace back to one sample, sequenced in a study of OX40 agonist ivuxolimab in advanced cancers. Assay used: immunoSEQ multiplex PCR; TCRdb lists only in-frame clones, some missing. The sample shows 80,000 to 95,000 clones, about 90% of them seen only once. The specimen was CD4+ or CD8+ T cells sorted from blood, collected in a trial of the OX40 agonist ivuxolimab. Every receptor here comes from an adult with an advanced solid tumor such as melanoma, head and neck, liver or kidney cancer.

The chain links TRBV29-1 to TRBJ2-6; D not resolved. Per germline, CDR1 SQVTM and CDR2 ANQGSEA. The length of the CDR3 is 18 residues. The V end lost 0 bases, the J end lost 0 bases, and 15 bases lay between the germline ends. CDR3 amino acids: CSVEDSLGLASGANVLTF. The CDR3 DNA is TGCAGCGTTGAAGATTCTCTAGGGCTTGCCTCTGGGGCCAACGTCCTGACTTTC.

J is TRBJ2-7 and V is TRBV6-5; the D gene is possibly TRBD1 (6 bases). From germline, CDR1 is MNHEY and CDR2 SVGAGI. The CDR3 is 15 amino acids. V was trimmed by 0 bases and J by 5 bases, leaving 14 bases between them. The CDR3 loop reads CASSYSIGGPHEQYF. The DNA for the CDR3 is TGTGCCAGCAGTTACTCGATTGGGGGCCCCCACGAGCAGTACTTC.

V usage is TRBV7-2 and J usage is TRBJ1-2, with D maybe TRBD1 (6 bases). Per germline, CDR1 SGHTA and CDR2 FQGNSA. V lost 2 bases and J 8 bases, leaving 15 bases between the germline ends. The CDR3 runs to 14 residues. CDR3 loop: CASSLLSGAGGYTF. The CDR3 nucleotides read TGTGCCAGCAGCTTATTATCGGGGGCAGGGGGCTACACCTTC.